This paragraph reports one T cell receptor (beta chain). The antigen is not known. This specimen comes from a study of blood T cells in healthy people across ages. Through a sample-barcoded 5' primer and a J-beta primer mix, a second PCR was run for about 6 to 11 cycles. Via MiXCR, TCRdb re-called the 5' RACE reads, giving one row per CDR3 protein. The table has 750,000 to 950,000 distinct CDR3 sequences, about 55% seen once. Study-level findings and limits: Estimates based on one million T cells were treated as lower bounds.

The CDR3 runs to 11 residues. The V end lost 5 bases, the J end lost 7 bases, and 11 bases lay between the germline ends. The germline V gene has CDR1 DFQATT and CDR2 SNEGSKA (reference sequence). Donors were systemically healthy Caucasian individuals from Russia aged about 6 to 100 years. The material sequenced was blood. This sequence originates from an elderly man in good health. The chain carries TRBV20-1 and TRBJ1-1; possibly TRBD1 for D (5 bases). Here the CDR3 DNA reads TGCAGTGCTCTGGGACGGGTTGAAGCTTTCTTT. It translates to CSALGRVEAFF.